The 25 T cell receptor beta chains below come from one sample, sequenced in a study of OX40 agonist ivuxolimab in advanced cancers. The data were produced by immunoSEQ multiplex PCR, yet TCRdb's version contains in-frame clones alone and is incomplete. Seen here are 80,000 or so clones, around nine tenths observed once, and the top ten hold approximately 0.2%. The sequences come from CD4+ or CD8+ T cells sorted from blood, collected in a trial of the OX40 agonist ivuxolimab. These receptors were taken from an adult with an advanced solid tumor such as melanoma, head and neck, liver or kidney cancer.

The chain carries TRBV2 and TRBJ2-5; D unclear. V lost 2 bases and J 0 bases, leaving 10 bases between the germline ends. CDR1 SNHLY and CDR2 FYNNEI come from the germline V gene. CDR3 length: 15 amino acids. CDR3 sequence reads: CASSEPRLYQETQYF. CDR3 nucleotide sequence: TGTGCCAGCAGTGAACCTCGGCTCTACCAAGAGACCCAGTACTTC.

The chain couples TRBV19 to TRBJ2-7; tentatively, D is TRBD1 or TRBD2 (5 bases each). The germline V gene encodes CDR1 LNHDA and CDR2 SQIVND (reference sequence). The CDR3 runs to 15 residues. Trimming shortened V by 6 bases and J by 0 bases, and 15 bases separated the two germline ends. The CDR3 region has the DNA TGTGCCAGTAGAGCCAGGGTAGCGAGCTCCTACGAGCAGTACTTC. Its protein product is CASRARVASSYEQYF.

The chain employs TRBV4-2 and TRBJ2-1; D uncertain. This CDR3 contains 14 residues. Deletions cut 1 base from V and 6 bases from J, with 10 bases between. Germline V gives CDR1 LGHNA, CDR2 YNFKEQ. The CDR3 reads CASSQASQFNEQFF. The CDR3, as DNA: TGTGCCAGCAGCCAAGCGTCACAGTTCAATGAGCAGTTCTTC.

The chain uses TRBV19 and TRBJ2-7, with 11 bases fitting TRBD1. Looked up from germline, CDR1 is LNHDA and CDR2 is SQIVND (reference sequence). V lost 7 bases to trimming and J lost 9 bases; unmatched junction nucleotides: 14. The CDR3 spans 15 residues. The CDR3: CASTRGQGDYEGQYF. For the CDR3, the DNA is TGTGCCAGTACCCGGGGACAGGGGGACTACGAAGGGCAGTACTTC. The variable domain in full, with the rest retrieved from reference TRBV19 and TRBJ2-7, is DGGITQSPKYLFRKEGQNVTLSCEQNLNHDAMYWYRQDPGQGLRLIYYSQIVNDFQKGDIAEGYSVSREKKESFPLTVTSAQKNPTAFYLCASTRGQGDYEGQYFGPGTRLTVT.

The chain combines TRBV10-3 with TRBJ1-5; TRBD1 might be the D (6 bases). The germline V and J ends were trimmed by 8 bases and 4 bases, with 18 bases remaining between them. The CDR3 is 15 amino acids. Germline V CDR1 and CDR2: ENHRY, SYGVKD. The CDR3 loop is CAISPNRTANQPQHF. CDR3 DNA sequence: TGTGCCATCTCCCCGAACAGGACAGCAAATCAGCCCCAGCATTTT.

The chain joins TRBV29-1 to TRBJ1-4; weak D call: TRBD1 (5 bases). The CDR3 covers 12 residues. V was shortened by 3 bases and J by 8 bases, with 10 bases between the two germline ends. The germline V gene encodes CDR1 SQVTM and CDR2 ANQGSEA. CDR3 nucleotide sequence: TGCAGCGTTGAGGGGAGGGGAGAAAAACTGTTTTTT. It yields the protein CSVEGRGEKLFF.

The chain carries TRBV5-4 and TRBJ2-7; D uncertain. Germline CDR1 is SGHNT and CDR2 is YYREEE (reference sequence). Trimming cost V 0 bases and J 3 bases, with 7 bases left between them. CDR3 length equals 13 residues. CDR3 amino acids: CASSLGVSYEQYF. DNA of the CDR3: TGTGCCAGCAGCTTGGGAGTCAGCTACGAGCAGTACTTC.

The rearrangement links TRBV7-3 to TRBJ2-2; no clear D. The CDR3 covers 12 residues. The V end was cut by 5 bases, the J end by 0 bases, with 1 base between. Per germline, CDR1 SGHTA and CDR2 FQGTGA. CDR3 sequence reads: CASSPNTGELFF. CDR3 DNA: TGTGCCAGCAGCCCGAACACCGGGGAGCTGTTTTTT.

V gene TRBV7-3 combines with J gene TRBJ1-5; D call uncertain. The CDR3 is 13 residues long. Between the trimmed V and J ends, which lost 2 bases and 3 bases, there was a span of 5 bases. CDR1 is SGHTA, CDR2 FQGTGA, per germline. The CDR3 reads CASSLFPNQPQHF. The DNA of the CDR3 is TGTGCCAGCAGCTTATTTCCCAATCAGCCCCAGCATTTT.

The chain couples TRBV15 to TRBJ2-3; D is uncertain. Trimming removed 7 bases at V and 2 bases at J, with 10 bases between. CDR1 and CDR2 from the germline V gene are LNHNV and YYDKDF (reference sequence). The CDR3 contains 13 residues. The CDR3 coding sequence is TGTGCCACCAAACAACCCTACACAGATACGCAGTATTTT. It codes for CATKQPYTDTQYF. Together with reference TRBV15 and TRBJ2-3, the CDR3 gives the full variable domain: DAMVIQNPRYQVTQFGKPVTLSCSQTLNHNVMYWYQQKSSQAPKLLFHYYDKDFNNEADTPDNFQSRRPNTSFCFLDIRSPGLGDTAMYLCATKQPYTDTQYFGPGTRLTVL.

The V and J genes are TRBV6-1 and TRBJ2-5, with 9 bases identical to TRBD2. The CDR3 runs to 15 residues. V was clipped by 4 bases and J by 2 bases; unmatched bases: 5. Germline V gene data show CDR1 as MNHNS and CDR2 as SASEGT. The CDR3 DNA sequence: TGTGCCAGCAGTGTCTCGGCGGGGGGGCAAGAGACCCAGTACTTC. Residues: CASSVSAGGQETQYF.

The chain couples TRBV2 to TRBJ2-3; no reliable D call. Per the germline V gene, CDR1 is SNHLY and CDR2 is FYNNEI. CDR3 length equals 15 residues. Trimming stripped 5 bases from V and 0 bases from J, with 12 bases between. The CDR3: CASSRQETSTDTQYF. The CDR3 DNA is TGTGCCAGCAGTCGGCAGGAGACTAGCACAGATACGCAGTATTTT.

The chain employs TRBV7-9 and TRBJ2-3, with D tentatively TRBD1 (6 bases). This CDR3 contains 16 residues. V lost 5 bases, J lost 2 bases, and 17 bases lay in between. Germline V gene sequence: CDR1 SEHNR, CDR2 FQNEAQ (reference sequence). The CDR3 is CASSPQSWTATDTQYF. CDR3 bases: TGTGCCAGCAGCCCACAGAGTTGGACAGCCACAGATACGCAGTATTTT.

The CDR3 DNA reads TGCGCCAGCAGCTCACAGGGGGCGGGAGAAAAACTGTTTTTT. As protein: CASSSQGAGEKLFF. The chain is built from TRBV5-1 and TRBJ1-4; 9 bases are a match to TRBD1. Germline assignment: CDR1 SGHRS and CDR2 YFSETQ. The CDR3 covers 14 residues. Losses at the gene ends were 3 bases for V and 8 bases for J; bases not matched to a gene: 5. Using reference TRBV5-1 and TRBJ1-4 for the parts outside the CDR3, the full variable domain is KAGVTQTPRYLIKTRGQQVTLSCSPISGHRSVSWYQQTPGQGLQFLFEYFSETQRNKGNFPGRFSGRQFSNSRSEMNVSTLELGDSALYLCASSSQGAGEKLFFGSGTQLSVL.

This rearrangement joins TRBV7-8 to TRBJ1-2; 9 nucleotides line up with TRBD1. Unmatched junction bases numbered 10, after V lost 4 bases and J lost 7 bases. CDR3 size: 15 residues. Germline V gives CDR1 SGHVS, CDR2 FQNEAQ. The CDR3 DNA is TGTGCCAGCAGCTCCCAGGGACAGGGAGGAGCTGGCTACACCTTC. Its translation is CASSSQGQGGAGYTF.

The chain has TRBV11-2 and TRBJ1-2; D not certain. CDR3 length: 12 amino acids. Trimming cost V 5 bases and J 6 bases, with 10 bases left between them. CDR1 is SGHAT, CDR2 FQNNGV, per germline. The CDR3 loop is CASSPRPHGYTF. CDR3 in DNA: TGTGCCAGCAGCCCAAGGCCACATGGCTACACCTTC.

The chain employs TRBV6-1 and TRBJ1-1; D possibly corresponds to TRBD1 (6 bases). This CDR3 is 13 amino acids long. In germline, CDR1 is MNHNS, CDR2 SASEGT. Trimming removed 6 bases at V and 4 bases at J, with 12 bases between. The CDR3 bases are TGTGCCAGCAGCTTCACAGGGTTCACTGAAGCTTTCTTT. Residues: CASSFTGFTEAFF.

This rearrangement joins TRBV5-8 to TRBJ1-5, with 11 bases fitting TRBD1. Germline CDR1 reads SGHTS; CDR2 reads YDEGEE. CDR3 length: 16 residues. The J segment lost 3 bases and the V segment lost 3 bases, leaving 5 bases of the junction unmatched. Here the CDR3 DNA reads TGTGCCAGCAGCTCGGGGGACAGGGGGGACAATCAGCCCCAGCATTTT. It encodes CASSSGDRGDNQPQHF.

CDR3 in DNA: TGTGCCAGCAGTTTCGTGGGGGTCCCCTACAATGAGCAGTTCTTC. Translation: CASSFVGVPYNEQFF. The V call is TRBV6-5, the J call TRBJ2-1; D assignment may be TRBD1 or TRBD2 (5 bases each). Trimming stripped 4 bases from V and 2 bases from J, with 12 bases between. CDR1 is MNHEY and CDR2 is SVGAGI in the germline V gene. The CDR3 sequence is 15 residues long.

The chain joins TRBV30 to TRBJ2-1, with D maybe TRBD2 (6 bases). The CDR3 has 14 amino acids. Per germline, CDR1 GTSNPN and CDR2 SVGIG (reference sequence). The V and J ends lost 0 bases and 7 bases respectively, with 13 bases between them. This CDR3 is CAWSVQARGNEQFF. The CDR3 bases are TGTGCCTGGAGTGTACAGGCCCGGGGGAATGAGCAGTTCTTC.

Here the CDR3 reads CASSFTLGGRETQYF. CDR3 in DNA: TGCGCCAGCAGCTTCACCTTGGGGGGCCGGGAGACCCAGTACTTC. The chain uses TRBV5-1 and TRBJ2-5; D assignment may be TRBD1 or TRBD2 (6 bases each). Germline CDR1 reads SGHRS; CDR2 reads YFSETQ. The CDR3 extends over 15 amino acids. The V end was cut by 2 bases, the J end by 5 bases, with 16 bases between.

The J gene is TRBJ2-1, the V gene TRBV11-3; 7 positions match TRBD2. With 1 base clipped from V and 9 bases from J, the junction kept 15 bases outside the gene matches. The CDR3 has 17 residues. CDR1 is SGHNT and CDR2 is YENEEA in the germline V gene. In DNA form, the CDR3 reads TGTGCCAGCAGCTTAGTCAGGCCGGGGAGGGCCTCGTCTGAGCAGTTCTTC. Translating gives CASSLVRPGRASSEQFF.

This chain connects TRBV5-1 to TRBJ2-7; 7 bases align to TRBD1. Trimming cost V 4 bases and J 9 bases; bases outside gene matches: 13. CDR3 length equals 14 residues. The V gene's germline CDR1 is SGHRS and CDR2 YFSETQ. The CDR3 sequence is CASSLEQGVSAQYF. In DNA form, the CDR3 reads TGCGCCAGCAGCCTGGAGCAGGGGGTGTCCGCGCAGTACTTC.

The CDR3 bases are TGCAGCGTAGTCGCACCGGGACAGGGACGTCCGTCGCAGCTGTTTTTT. Protein: CSVVAPGQGRPSQLFF. The chain is built from TRBV29-1 and TRBJ2-2, with TRBD1 matching over 9 bases. This CDR3 has 16 residues. Per germline, CDR1 SQVTM and CDR2 ANQGSEA. V was pared by 6 bases and J by 12 bases, with 20 bases of the junction left unmatched.

V and J are TRBV7-8 and TRBJ1-5, with a weak D call TRBD1 (5 bases). The CDR3 runs to 13 residues. Germline CDR1 reads SGHVS; CDR2 reads FQNEAQ. Trimming cost V 0 bases and J 9 bases, with 9 bases left between them. The CDR3 loop reads CASSLAGTGPQHF. In nucleotides, the CDR3 is TGTGCCAGCAGCTTAGCTGGGACTGGGCCCCAGCATTTT.